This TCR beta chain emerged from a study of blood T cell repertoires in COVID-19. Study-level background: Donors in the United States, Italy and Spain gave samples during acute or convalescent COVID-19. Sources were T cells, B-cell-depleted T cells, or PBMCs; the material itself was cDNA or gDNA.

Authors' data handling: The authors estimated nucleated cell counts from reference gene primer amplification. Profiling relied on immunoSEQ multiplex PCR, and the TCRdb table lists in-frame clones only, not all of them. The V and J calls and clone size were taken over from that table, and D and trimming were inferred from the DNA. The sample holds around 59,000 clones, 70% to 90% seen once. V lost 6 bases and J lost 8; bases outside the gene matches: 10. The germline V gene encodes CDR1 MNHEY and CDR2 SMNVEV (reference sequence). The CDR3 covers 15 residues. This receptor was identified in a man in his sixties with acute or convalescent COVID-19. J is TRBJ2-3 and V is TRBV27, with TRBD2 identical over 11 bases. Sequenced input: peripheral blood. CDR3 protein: CASSAVLAGVGTQYF. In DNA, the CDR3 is TGTGCCAGCAGCGCCGTACTAGCGGGAGTTGGTACGCAGTATTTT.